This TCR beta chain was recovered during a study of glioma-infiltrating T cells (dated by TCRdb to the mid-2010s). Study-level background: Glioma tissue, non-neoplastic brain tissue and matched peripheral blood mononuclear cells were used as sources from which TCR alpha- and beta-chain repertoires were sequenced. Each tissue-infiltrating repertoire was compared with the same patient's peripheral blood repertoire to measure divergence between tissue and blood T-cell populations. Three low-grade glioma patients, several primary glioblastoma patients, and three non-glioma patients who contributed non-neoplastic brain tissue made up the paired cohort.

Comments on this clonotype: What antigen it recognizes has not been identified. Base-call qualities are not available, and no considerably larger clone is one nucleotide away.

What the study reported, not specific to this receptor: Very few CDR3 sequences were found to be shared between tissue and blood, and this scarcity was attributed to high CDR3 diversity and limited sampling. Group comparisons rested on small numbers: three non-neoplastic, three low-grade glioma and several glioblastoma patients. VJ-independent divergence between tissue and blood was found to be below expectation in non-neoplastic patients but above expectation in all gliomas, particularly low-grade gliomas.

The iRepertoire nested amplicon-rescue multiplex PCR (arm-PCR) platform was used to amplify TCR alpha and beta CDR3 regions from RNA. The input for one-step reverse transcription and amplification was roughly 85-400 ng of either tissue mRNA or PBMC total RNA. Following bead purification, Illumina adapters were added by a secondary multiplex PCR, and the libraries were gel-purified between 200 and 400 bp. Libraries carried internal 6-nucleotide barcodes used for demultiplexing. The libraries were sequenced on an Illumina MiSeq using 2x220 or 2x250 nucleotide paired-end reads. The original methods were these. Paired reads were merged using FLASH 1.2.11 and were aligned to the GRCh37 human genome using BWA-MEM, after which TRA and TRB reads were extracted. For V and J assignment, an IMGT-derived reference of cassette sequences and CDR3 motifs that included pseudogenes was used. Reads were translated in three frames, and productive CDR3s were defined by a C…FGXG motif without stop codons. Unique combinations of V-J cassette pair and CDR3 amino acid sequence were defined as clonotypes. Reads were filtered by Hamming distance, with the threshold set by the sequence error rate of each sample in mapped regions. Clones were called with MiXCR by TCRdb after fastp trimmed the public reads at Q25, and only in-frame beta chains were retained. Rows merge per CDR3 protein into single entries with the most common DNA and genes. These V and J calls are TCRdb output, not the study's own analysis. The sample data list over 70,000 distinct CDR3 sequences, and about a quarter of these were observed just once. In total, the top ten clones hold 6.7% of the sample.

Including cysteine and phenylalanine, the CDR3 has 15 amino acids. Solely the CDR3 DNA is kept, with 45 bases framed from the first base. Trimming takes 5 bases off V and 1 base off J; junction bases not matched to a gene: 6. CDR1 and CDR2 are read off the germline V gene as SGHTA and FQGNSA. Input material: glioma tissue, nonneoplastic brain tissue, or PBMCs (not recorded which). This TCR was recovered from a human donor with low-grade glioma or glioblastoma, undergoing nonglioma brain surgery, or in good health (not recorded which). This receptor chain uses TRBV7-2 and TRBJ2-3, and TRBD1 matches 7 of the central bases. In nucleotide form, the sequence is TGTGCCAGCAGCCGAAACAGGGGAGGCACAGATACGCAGTATTTT. Translated, it reads CASSRNRGGTDTQYF. Joined to the reference TRBV7-2 and TRBJ2-3 proteins, this CDR3 gives the full variable domain: GAGVSQSPSNKVTEKGKDVELRCDPISGHTALYWYRQSLGQGLEFLIYFQGNSAPDKSGLPSDRFSAERTGGSVSTLTIQRTQQEDSAVYLCASSRNRGGTDTQYFGPGTRLTVL.